These T cell receptor beta chains were read from a single sample in a study of T cells in Graves' hyperthyroidism and ophthalmopathy. From the multiplex PCR reads, TCRdb called clonotypes with MiXCR, one entry per CDR3 protein. The sample holds 380,000 or so distinct CDR3 sequences, about 19% seen once. The sample consisted of blood. Receptors were obtained from a woman in her late teens or twenties with Graves' hyperthyroidism. Both conserved end residues are part of each CDR3. Fields, in order: clone size, D gene, J gene, V gene, CDR3 DNA, CDR3 protein. D genes are given only for firm matches. A clone size is listed for some rows: how often the clone was seen (once, few, many), or a class if it is expanded.

>.|.|TRBJ1-1|TRBV6-1
TGTGCCACCCGACAGGTGAACACTGAAGCTTTCTTT
CATRQVNTEAFF
>.|TRBD1|TRBJ1-1|TRBV7-6
TGTGCCAGCAGCTTAATCGACAGGGGGCAAACTGAAGCTTTCTTT
CASSLIDRGQTEAFF
>few|.|TRBJ1-2|TRBV5-1
TGCGCCAGCAGCGGTTCAGAGGGAGGCTATGGCTACACCTTC
CASSGSEGGYGYTF
>.|TRBD1|TRBJ2-5|TRBV12-3/TRBV12-4
TGTGCCAGCAGTCTCACACAGGGGGCGATCAAAGAGACCCAGTACTTC
CASSLTQGAIKETQYF
>.|.|TRBJ1-5|TRBV18
TGTGCCAGCTCACCTACAGGGTCCAATCAGCCCCATCATTTT
CASSPTGSNQPHHF
>many|.|TRBJ2-5|TRBV29-1
TGCAGCGTTAATGAGGGGAGAGGCGAAGAGACCCAGTACTTC
CSVNEGRGEETQYF
>many|.|TRBJ1-2|TRBV10-3
TGTGCCATTAAAGGGTTCCGATATGGCTACACCTTC
CAIKGFRYGYTF
>many|.|TRBJ1-5|TRBV30
TGTGCCTGGAGTGAGAGAAATCAGCCCCAGCATTTT
CAWSERNQPQHF
>.|TRBD1|TRBJ1-3|TRBV7-8
TGTGCCAGCAGCAACTGGACAGGGCCTGGAAACACCATATATTTT
CASSNWTGPGNTIYF
>many|TRBD1|TRBJ2-7|TRBV28
TGTGCCAGCATCGGGACAGGGAACTACGAGCAGTACTTC
CASIGTGNYEQYF
>few|.|TRBJ1-1|TRBV5-1
TGCGCCAGCAGCCCTACGGCCGTGGGGAACACTGAAGCTTTCTTT
CASSPTAVGNTEAFF
>few|.|TRBJ2-5|TRBV12-3/TRBV12-4
TGTGCCAGCAACTTCGACCCAGGGGCCCAGTACTTC
CASNFDPGAQYF
>many|.|TRBJ2-5|TRBV5-1
TGCGCCAGCAGGGCAGGGCCAGAGACCCAGTACTTC
CASRAGPETQYF
>.|.|TRBJ2-2|TRBV11-1
TGTGCCAGCAGCCAAATGGGGGCAGGCGGGACCGGGGAGCTGTTTTTT
CASSQMGAGGTGELFF
>many|.|TRBJ1-5|TRBV11-2
TGTGCCAGCAGCTTAGGGACAAGGAGCAATCAGCCCCAGCATTTT
CASSLGTRSNQPQHF
>.|.|TRBJ1-6|TRBV15
TGTGCCACCAGCAGAGGTGTCAGCCTTTTGGCACCCCTCCACTTT
CATSRGVSLLAPLHF
>many|.|TRBJ2-2|TRBV28
TGTGCCAGCACCCCGCCGTTGGGGTCCAGGGTGAACACCGGGGAGCTGTTTTTT
CASTPPLGSRVNTGELFF
>.|.|TRBJ2-7|TRBV12-3/TRBV12-4
TGTGCCAGCAGTTTAGGTTTAGGGGACGAGCAGTACTTC
CASSLGLGDEQYF
>many|.|TRBJ1-5|TRBV5-1
TGCGTCAGCAGCCCTCTCGGGTGGGACAGCAATCAGCCCCAGCATTTT
CVSSPLGWDSNQPQHF
>.|.|TRBJ2-7|TRBV6-1
TGTGCCAGCAAGGAGGGTTTGAGCTCCTACGAGCAGTACTTC
CASKEGLSSYEQYF
>many|.|TRBJ2-2|TRBV27
TGTGCCAGCAGTACGCAGACCGGGGAGCTGTTTTTT
CASSTQTGELFF
>few|TRBD2|TRBJ2-7|TRBV4-1
TGCGCCAGCAGCCAAGTTGTGACAGGTAGCGGGATTCGGGACGAGCAGTACTTC
CASSQVVTGSGIRDEQYF
>.|.|TRBJ2-7|TRBV29-1
TGCAGCGCGAGCGACCCACTTTACGAGCAGTACTTC
CSASDPLYEQYF
>many|TRBD2|TRBJ2-5|TRBV12-3/TRBV12-4
TGTGCCAGCAGTGGACCAGTTAAGCGGGGGGGCGAGACCCAGTACTTC
CASSGPVKRGGETQYF
>many|TRBD1|TRBJ1-2|TRBV5-6
TGTGCCAGCAGCTTTATGGGACAGGGGAGCTATGGCTACACCTTC
CASSFMGQGSYGYTF
>many|TRBD1|TRBJ1-2|TRBV20-1
TGCAGTGCTAGCGACCGGACAGGGGGGGGTGGTGGCTACACCTTC
CSASDRTGGGGGYTF
>.|.|TRBJ1-2|TRBV28
TGTGCCAGCAGCAGACACGGATATGGCTACACCTTC
CASSRHGYGYTF
>.|.|TRBJ1-1|TRBV18
TGTGCCAGCTCACCTACGGGGGTATACATGAACACTGAAGCTTTCTTT
CASSPTGVYMNTEAFF
>many|.|TRBJ1-5|TRBV19
TGTGCCAGTAGTTTCAGGGAATTCAGCAATCAGCCCCAGCATTTT
CASSFREFSNQPQHF
>many|.|TRBJ1-2|TRBV28
TGTGCCAGCAGGGGACGGTACTATGGCTACACCTTC
CASRGRYYGYTF
>medium-sized|.|TRBJ2-5|TRBV12-3/TRBV12-4
TGTGCCAGCAGCCTGGGGGGTCCCAGTGAGACCCAGTACTTC
CASSLGGPSETQYF
>many|.|TRBJ1-1|TRBV20-1
TGCAGTGCCCATATGCAGGCGGCAAACACTGAAGCTTTCTTT
CSAHMQAANTEAFF
>few|TRBD2|TRBJ2-7|TRBV11-1
TGTGCCAGCAGCTTGGGGTTCGGGACTAGCGGCTCCTACGAGCAGTACTTC
CASSLGFGTSGSYEQYF
>many|.|TRBJ1-3|TRBV6-1
TGTGCCAGCAGTGAATTCGACTGGGAAGGAAACACCATATATTTT
CASSEFDWEGNTIYF
>.|TRBD1|TRBJ1-5|TRBV12-3/TRBV12-4
TGTGCCAGCAGTAAAGGGGGCTATAGCAATCAGCCCCAGCATTTT
CASSKGGYSNQPQHF
>.|TRBD1|TRBJ1-2|TRBV12-5
TGTGCTAGTGGTTTGGCGACAGGGGACGTGCGCTACACCTTC
CASGLATGDVRYTF
>many|.|TRBJ1-1|TRBV6-5
TGTGCCAGTTACAGGGAAGCTTTCTTT
CASYREAFF
>many|.|TRBJ2-5|TRBV10-3
TGTGCCATCAGTGATGAGACACAAGAGACCCAGTACTTC
CAISDETQETQYF
>few|.|TRBJ1-2|TRBV10-3
TGTGCCAGCTCGGGACACCTGCTCTATGGCTACACCTTC
CASSGHLLYGYTF
>many|.|TRBJ1-1|TRBV4-2
TGTGCCAGCAGCCAAGACCAAAGACCTACGGCCACTGAAGCTTTCTTT
CASSQDQRPTATEAFF
>.|.|TRBJ2-7|TRBV12-3/TRBV12-4
TGTGCCAGCAGTTACAGTCTGTACGAGCAGTACTTC
CASSYSLYEQYF
>many|TRBD1|TRBJ2-7|TRBV5-5
TGTGCCAGCAGCTTGTCAGGACAGGGCTACGAGCAGTACTTC
CASSLSGQGYEQYF
>many|TRBD1|TRBJ1-1|TRBV20-1
TGCAGTCCCCAAGGACAGGGCGCCACTGAAGCTTTCTTT
CSPQGQGATEAFF
>many|.|TRBJ2-7|TRBV7-3
TGTGCCAGCAGCTCCACCGAGGGAGTATCACCCTACGAGCAGTACTTC
CASSSTEGVSPYEQYF
>.|TRBD1|TRBJ1-2|TRBV12-3/TRBV12-4
TGTGCCAGCCGCCACTTGGACAGGGGATACGGCTACACCTTC
CASRHLDRGYGYTF
>.|.|TRBJ2-5|TRBV15
TGTGCCACTGAGCATGGGGAAACGGGGTCCCAAGAGACCCAGTACTTC
CATEHGETGSQETQYF